This T cell receptor (beta chain) was sequenced for a study of blood T cell repertoires in COVID-19. As for the study in general: Some COVID-19 samples were acute and others convalescent; all came from the United States, Italy and Spain. Sources were T cells, B-cell-depleted T cells, or PBMCs; the material itself was cDNA or gDNA.

Original handling: How many nucleated cells were present was estimated from reference gene primer amplification. Method: immunoSEQ multiplex PCR; TCRdb's copy keeps in-frame clones and lacks some. V, J and clone size derive from that table, while D and trimming were established from the DNA sequence. The sample lists over 120,000 clones; 70% to 80% were seen once. The CDR3 consists of 11 residues. The V end lost 5 bases, the J end lost 5 bases, and 4 bases lay between the germline ends. CDR1 is SGHTA, CDR2 FQGNSA, per germline. Sequences were obtained from peripheral blood. The TCR was taken from a woman aged 80 or over with active or convalescent COVID-19. The V and J genes are TRBV7-2 and TRBJ2-1, with D unresolved. The CDR3 region is CASSINNEQFF. The CDR3 nucleotides are TGTGCCAGCAGCATAAACAATGAGCAGTTCTTC.